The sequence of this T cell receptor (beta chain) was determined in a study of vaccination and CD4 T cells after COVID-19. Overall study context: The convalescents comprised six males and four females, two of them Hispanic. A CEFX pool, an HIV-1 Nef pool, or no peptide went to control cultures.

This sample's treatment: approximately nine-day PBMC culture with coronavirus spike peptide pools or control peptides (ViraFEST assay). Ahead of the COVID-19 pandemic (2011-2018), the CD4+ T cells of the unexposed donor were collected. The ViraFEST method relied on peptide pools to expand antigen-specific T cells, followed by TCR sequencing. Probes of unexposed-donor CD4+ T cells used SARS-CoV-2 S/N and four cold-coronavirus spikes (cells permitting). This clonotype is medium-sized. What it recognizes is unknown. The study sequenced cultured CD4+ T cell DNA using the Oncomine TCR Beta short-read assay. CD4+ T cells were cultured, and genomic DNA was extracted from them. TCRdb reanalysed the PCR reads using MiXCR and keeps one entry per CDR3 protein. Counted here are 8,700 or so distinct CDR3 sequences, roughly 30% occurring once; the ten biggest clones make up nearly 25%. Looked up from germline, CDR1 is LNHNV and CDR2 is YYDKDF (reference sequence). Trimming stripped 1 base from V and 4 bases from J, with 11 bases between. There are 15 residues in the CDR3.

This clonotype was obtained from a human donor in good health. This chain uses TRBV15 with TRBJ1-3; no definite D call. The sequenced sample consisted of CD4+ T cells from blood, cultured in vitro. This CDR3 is CATSRGPGSGNTIYF. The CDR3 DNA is TGTGCCACCAGCAGAGGACCGGGGTCAGGAAACACCATATATTTT.